These T cell receptor beta chains were read from a single sample in a study of blood T cells in healthy people across ages. Each CDR3 protein gets one entry after TCRdb re-called the 5' RACE reads with MiXCR. The profile covers 1.5 million to 2 million distinct CDR3 sequences, with 34% appearing a single time and roughly 10% taken by the ten largest. Sequencing was performed on blood. These receptors all come from a woman younger than 45 in good health. CDR3s include the opening cysteine and the closing phenylalanine or tryptophan. The D gene is left open where the match is weak. Where a row states a size, it is once, few, many or the class of an expanded clone; other rows omit it.

clone_size,j_call,v_call,d_call,cdr3_aa,cdr3_nt
once,TRBJ2-7,TRBV27,-,CASSLSTEGENEQYF,TGTGCCAGCAGTTTATCGACAGAGGGGGAGAACGAGCAGTACTTC
-,TRBJ2-3,TRBV21-1,-,CASSKVGSGKTDTQYF,TGTGCCAGCAGCAAAGTCGGATCAGGGAAAACAGATACGCAGTATTTT
-,TRBJ1-4,TRBV2,-,CASTQRGVNEKLFF,TGTGCCAGCACCCAGAGAGGTGTTAATGAAAAACTGTTTTTT
-,TRBJ1-6,TRBV4-1,-,CASSQVSGRELPLHF,TGCGCCAGCAGCCAAGTATCAGGGCGGGAGCTCCCCCTCCACTTT
few,TRBJ2-7,TRBV7-8,-,CASSFGQEGEQYF,TGTGCCAGCAGCTTTGGACAAGAGGGAGAGCAGTACTTC
-,TRBJ2-7,TRBV20-1,-,CSARGRGKMGEQYF,TGCAGTGCTAGAGGCAGGGGAAAAATGGGCGAGCAGTACTTC
-,TRBJ2-7,TRBV12-3/TRBV12-4,-,CASSFAFDEQYF,TGTGCCAGCAGTTTCGCCTTCGACGAGCAGTACTTC
-,TRBJ1-5,TRBV9,-,CASSVEGGSQPQHF,TGTGCCAGCAGCGTAGAGGGGGGGTCTCAGCCCCAGCATTTT
few,TRBJ2-1,TRBV7-8,-,CASSPGGELGYNEQFF,TGTGCCAGCAGCCCAGGTGGGGAGTTGGGGTACAATGAGCAGTTCTTC
-,TRBJ2-1,TRBV6-2/TRBV6-3,-,CAGSYVAGAVGQFF,TGTGCCGGCAGTTACGTGGCGGGGGCGGTAGGGCAGTTCTTC
-,TRBJ1-1,TRBV20-1,TRBD1,CSAEGQGVNTEAFF,TGCAGTGCCGAGGGACAGGGGGTAAACACTGAAGCTTTCTTT
many,TRBJ2-3,TRBV29-1,-,CSVDRAPDTQYF,TGCAGCGTGGATAGGGCTCCAGATACGCAGTATTTT
few,TRBJ2-5,TRBV20-1,TRBD2,CSASGGREETQYF,TGCAGTGCTAGCGGCGGGAGGGAAGAGACCCAGTACTTC
-,TRBJ2-5,TRBV5-1,TRBD1,CASSLTGMLQTQYF,TGCGCCAGCAGCCTGACAGGGATGCTACAGACCCAGTACTTC
-,TRBJ2-5,TRBV2,TRBD1,CANQRPGGRETQYF,TGTGCCAATCAACGCCCAGGGGGCAGGGAGACCCAGTACTTC
-,TRBJ1-6,TRBV20-1,TRBD1,CSAPGGLGADSPLHF,TGCAGTGCTCCAGGGGGGTTGGGGGCCGACTCACCCCTCCACTTT
few,TRBJ1-2,TRBV9,TRBD1,CASSLNRGGGYGYTF,TGTGCCAGCAGCCTCAACAGGGGAGGAGGCTATGGCTACACCTTC
-,TRBJ2-1,TRBV2,-,CASRTPSSVQYNEQFF,TGTGCCAGCCGGACTCCTTCTAGCGTACAATATAATGAGCAGTTCTTC
-,TRBJ1-1,TRBV7-2,-,CASSSHGGANTEAFF,TGTGCCAGCAGCTCCCACGGGGGTGCGAACACTGAAGCTTTCTTT
few,TRBJ2-7,TRBV6-2/TRBV6-3,TRBD1,CASSYGTALYEQYF,TGTGCCAGCAGTTACGGGACAGCCCTCTACGAGCAGTACTTC
few,TRBJ2-1,TRBV9,TRBD2,CASSRTSGSGNEQFF,TGTGCCAGCAGCCGGACTAGCGGGAGTGGCAATGAGCAGTTCTTC
-,TRBJ2-1,TRBV20-1,-,CSAPSFYNEQFF,TGCAGTGCCCCGAGTTTCTACAATGAGCAGTTCTTC
few,TRBJ1-2,TRBV20-1,-,CSARDLLKIEGRYGYTF,TGCAGTGCTAGAGATCTTTTGAAGATAGAGGGACGGTATGGCTACACCTTC
-,TRBJ2-7,TRBV5-4,-,CASSGGASSYNEQYF,TGTGCCAGCAGTGGGGGGGCTAGCTCCTACAATGAGCAGTACTTC
-,TRBJ1-5,TRBV12-3/TRBV12-4,-,CASRGLSSQPQHF,TGTGCCAGCAGGGGCTTAAGCAGTCAGCCCCAGCATTTT
-,TRBJ1-4,TRBV5-1,TRBD1,CASSRGDSTNEKLFF,TGCGCCAGCAGCCGGGGGGACAGTACAAATGAGAAACTGTTTTTT
-,TRBJ2-7,TRBV5-6,-,CASTQFERLHEQYF,TGTGCCAGCACGCAGTTCGAGAGGCTCCACGAGCAGTACTTC
few,TRBJ1-1,TRBV7-9,-,CASSPRGRKLSNTEAFF,TGTGCCAGCAGCCCCCGGGGCAGAAAACTTTCGAACACTGAAGCTTTCTTT
-,TRBJ2-3,TRBV7-2,TRBD2,CASSLRPSSGGSTDTQYF,TGTGCCAGCAGCTTACGGCCGTCTAGCGGGGGGAGCACAGATACGCAGTATTTT
-,TRBJ2-3,TRBV9,TRBD2,CASSVAAGTNTDTQYF,TGTGCCAGCAGCGTAGCAGCGGGGACCAACACAGATACGCAGTATTTT
-,TRBJ2-1,TRBV7-9,TRBD2,CASSLRGLAAYNEQFF,TGTGCCAGCAGCTTAAGGGGACTAGCAGCCTACAATGAGCAGTTCTTC
-,TRBJ2-7,TRBV2,TRBD1,CASRAGTAIYEQYF,TGTGCCAGCAGGGCAGGGACAGCTATCTACGAGCAGTACTTC
-,TRBJ2-5,TRBV20-1,-,CSADQGLYERYF,TGCAGTGCTGACCAGGGCCTCTACGAGCGGTACTTC
few,TRBJ2-7,TRBV28,-,CASSPTRGTYEQYF,TGTGCCAGCAGTCCGACGAGGGGAACCTACGAGCAGTACTTC
-,TRBJ2-5,TRBV11-2,-,CASSPSGTLWGTQYF,TGTGCCAGCAGCCCAAGCGGGACACTCTGGGGGACCCAGTACTTC
-,TRBJ1-4,TRBV20-1,-,CSAQDSGKGNEKLFF,TGCAGTGCTCAAGACTCAGGGAAGGGGAACGAAAAACTGTTTTTT
-,TRBJ1-5,TRBV6-5,-,CASSSGPWSNQPQHF,TGTGCCAGCAGCTCAGGGCCATGGAGCAATCAGCCCCAGCATTTT